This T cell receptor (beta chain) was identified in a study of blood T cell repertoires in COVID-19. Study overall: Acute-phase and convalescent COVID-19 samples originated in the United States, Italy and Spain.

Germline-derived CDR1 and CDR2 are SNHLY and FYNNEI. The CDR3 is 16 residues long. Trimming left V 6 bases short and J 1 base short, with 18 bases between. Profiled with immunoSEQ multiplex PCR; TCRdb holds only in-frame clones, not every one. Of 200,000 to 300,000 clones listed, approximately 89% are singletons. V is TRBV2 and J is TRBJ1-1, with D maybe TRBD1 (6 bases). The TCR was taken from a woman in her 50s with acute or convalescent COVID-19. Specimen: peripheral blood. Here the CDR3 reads CASRDTGGAKNTEAFF. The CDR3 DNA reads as TGTGCCAGCAGGGACACGGGGGGGGCGAAGAACACTGAAGCTTTCTTT.